The 28 T cell receptor beta chains below all came from one sample that was sequenced in a study of blood T cell repertoires in COVID-19. Method: immunoSEQ multiplex PCR; TCRdb's copy keeps in-frame clones and lacks some. The sample shows approximately 130,000 clones, around four fifths of them seen only once. What was sequenced was peripheral blood. These receptor sequences come from a human donor in a cohort sampled during active COVID-19.

This clone has only a few counts. The rearrangement joins TRBV28 to TRBJ2-1, with D maybe TRBD2 (6 bases). Between the trimmed V and J ends, which lost 5 bases and 6 bases, there was a span of 23 bases. The CDR3 spans 17 residues. Germline V gene data show CDR1 as MDHEN and CDR2 as SYDVKM. The chain's CDR3 is CASSPIGGWRGGNEQFF. The CDR3 bases are TGTGCCAGCAGTCCTATTGGAGGGTGGAGAGGTGGCAATGAGCAGTTCTTC.

Only one count was recorded for this clone. The chain links TRBV7-8 to TRBJ2-3, with 7 bases fitting TRBD2. V shed 5 bases and J 12 bases; nucleotides not matched to a gene: 8. The length of the CDR3 is 12 residues. Germline CDR1 SGHVS, CDR2 FQNEAQ. The CDR3 DNA reads as TGTGCCAGCAGCCCGCTAGCGGCCCATCAGTATTTT. As protein: CASSPLAAHQYF.

This chain joins TRBV4-3 and TRBJ1-4; 7 bases fit TRBD1. The CDR3 totals 15 residues. J was trimmed by 5 bases and V by 1 base; bases with no gene match: 4. CDR1 and CDR2 (germline): LGHNA, YSLEER. The CDR3 nucleotides read TGCGCCAGCAGCCAAGGAACAGGGGCAAATGAAAAACTGTTTTTT. It codes for CASSQGTGANEKLFF.

The chain recombines TRBV5-6 with TRBJ1-1, with 8 bases lining up with TRBD1. CDR3 size: 13 residues. CDR1 and CDR2 from the germline V gene are SGHDT and YYEEEE. The trim removed 4 bases at V and 9 bases at J, leaving 8 bases unmatched. The CDR3 here is CASSRYRQGKAFF. The CDR3, as DNA: TGTGCCAGCAGCCGATATCGACAGGGGAAAGCTTTCTTT.

The rearrangement joins TRBV7-3 to TRBJ2-6, with D possibly matching TRBD2 (6 bases). The CDR3 loop spans 17 amino acids. Trimming cost V 4 bases and J 0 bases, with 13 bases left between them. The germline V gene encodes CDR1 SGHTA and CDR2 FQGTGA. This chain's CDR3 is CASSSSREYSGANVLTF. CDR3 DNA sequence: TGTGCCAGCAGCTCCTCCCGGGAGTACTCTGGGGCCAACGTCCTGACTTTC.

The J gene is TRBJ2-3, the V gene TRBV6-5, with 10 nucleotides matching TRBD2. CDR1 is MNHEY, CDR2 SVGAGI, per germline. CDR3 length: 14 residues. The V segment lost 8 bases and the J segment 4 bases; nucleotides outside the gene matches: 6. The chain's CDR3 is CASGKRGGADTQYF. The CDR3 DNA sequence: TGTGCCAGCGGGAAGCGGGGGGGCGCAGATACGCAGTATTTT.

The rearrangement joins TRBV5-1 to TRBJ2-1; 14 positions agree with TRBD2. From germline, CDR1 is SGHRS and CDR2 YFSETQ. The J segment lost 4 bases and the V segment lost 3 bases, leaving 15 bases of the junction unmatched. The CDR3 is made up of 20 amino acids. For the CDR3, the DNA is TGCGCCAGCAGCTCGCCTACCGGGACTAGCGGGGGTCGCGTATACAATGAGCAGTTCTTC. Its protein is CASSSPTGTSGGRVYNEQFF. Full variable domain (outside the CDR3, taken from reference TRBV5-1 and TRBJ2-1): KAGVTQTPRYLIKTRGQQVTLSCSPISGHRSVSWYQQTPGQGLQFLFEYFSETQRNKGNFPGRFSGRQFSNSRSEMNVSTLELGDSALYLCASSSPTGTSGGRVYNEQFFGPGTRLTVL.

The J gene is TRBJ2-2, the V gene TRBV3-1 (or the pseudogene TRBV3-2), with D hard to call. The CDR3 covers 16 residues. Trimming shortened V by 1 base and J by 6 bases, and 15 bases separated the two germline ends. Germline CDR1 reads LGHDT; CDR2 reads YNNKEL (reference sequence). The CDR3 DNA sequence: TGTGCCAGCAGCCAAGGATCCCTCGGCAGGCCCGGGGAGCTGTTTTTT. It yields the protein CASSQGSLGRPGELFF.

The chain recombines TRBV2 with TRBJ2-2; 15 bases map to TRBD2. CDR1 is SNHLY and CDR2 is FYNNEI in the germline V gene. The CDR3 loop spans 16 amino acids. V trimming: 7 bases; J trimming: 5 bases; junction bases outside the gene matches: 5. CDR3 in DNA: TGTGCCAGCATAGGACTAGCGGGGGGGCCTACCGGGGAGCTGTTTTTT. This encodes CASIGLAGGPTGELFF.

The chain carries TRBV11-2 and TRBJ2-3; possible D gene TRBD2, 5 bases. Trimming removed 5 bases from V and 6 bases from J, with 15 bases in between. The length of the CDR3 is 14 residues. CDR1 is SGHAT and CDR2 is FQNNGV in the germline V gene. The CDR3 sequence: CASSPRLTGDTQYF. The CDR3 DNA follows: TGTGCCAGCAGCCCAAGACTAACCGGTGATACGCAGTATTTT.

This clone was picked up one time. CDR3 DNA sequence: TGTGCCAGCAGAGAGCTTGGGACAGTCCCGGAGCAGTACTTC. Protein: CASRELGTVPEQYF. The V and J genes are TRBV2 and TRBJ2-7; 7 nucleotides agree with TRBD1. This CDR3 spans 14 amino acids. Germline trimming cut 6 bases from V and 7 bases from J; bases unmatched to any gene: 12. Per the germline V gene, CDR1 is SNHLY and CDR2 is FYNNEI.

The chain carries TRBV3-1 (or the pseudogene TRBV3-2) and TRBJ1-4, with D hard to call. The CDR3 is 13 amino acids. V was pared by 3 bases and J by 6 bases, with 8 bases between. The V gene's germline CDR1 is LGHDT and CDR2 YNNKEL (reference sequence). Here the CDR3 reads CASSQAADEKLFF. The CDR3, as DNA: TGTGCCAGCAGCCAGGCAGCGGATGAAAAACTGTTTTTT.

The table lists this clone with a few counts. This rearrangement joins TRBV6-6 to TRBJ2-5, with 14 bases fitting TRBD2. The CDR3 extends over 15 amino acids. Per germline, CDR1 MNHNY and CDR2 SVGAGI (reference sequence). V dropped 2 bases and J dropped 6; count of bases not matched to a gene: 2. For the CDR3, the DNA is TGTGCCAGCAGTTACGGGACTAGCGGGAGTAAGACCCAGTACTTC. Its protein is CASSYGTSGSKTQYF.

This clone has more than one count but fewer than ten. This rearrangement joins TRBV4-2 to TRBJ2-7, with unresolved D. The CDR3 is 14 amino acids. Germline CDR1 reads LGHNA; CDR2 reads YNFKEQ. With 4 bases removed from V and 2 bases from J, the gap between germline ends came to 12 bases. The CDR3 protein is CASSPMRAAYEQYF. CDR3 coding DNA: TGTGCCAGCAGCCCCATGCGAGCCGCCTACGAGCAGTACTTC.

This chain links TRBV5-4 with TRBJ2-5, with TRBD2 identical over 10 bases. This CDR3 has 16 residues. The germline gives CDR1 SGHNT, CDR2 YYREEE (reference sequence). Trimming cost V 5 bases and J 5 bases; bases outside gene matches: 12. The CDR3, as DNA: TGTGCCAGCAGTTCTCGTGTAGCGGGAGGATCGGAGACCCAGTACTTC. Its protein product is CASSSRVAGGSETQYF.

This chain links TRBV18 with TRBJ1-1; no clear D gene. The V and J ends lost 5 bases and 5 bases respectively, with 15 bases between them. Germline CDR1 and CDR2: KGHSH and LQKENI. The CDR3 spans 14 residues. CDR3 region: CASSMEGVRTEAFF. The CDR3 region has the DNA TGTGCCAGCTCAATGGAGGGAGTAAGGACTGAAGCTTTCTTT.

This rearrangement joins TRBV15 to TRBJ2-1; tentatively, D is TRBD1 (6 bases). This CDR3 region has 20 residues. V shed 5 bases and J shed 3 bases, with 29 bases lying between them. CDR1 and CDR2 from the germline V gene are LNHNV and YYDKDF (reference sequence). CDR3 in DNA: TGTGCCACCAGCGGGAAACAGGGACCTAGCCCTCAACCCGACTACAATGAGCAGTTCTTC. This codes for CATSGKQGPSPQPDYNEQFF.

The gene calls are TRBV9 and TRBJ2-2, with D unclear. The CDR3 is made up of 15 amino acids. Germline V gene data show CDR1 as SGDLS and CDR2 as YYNGEE. V was trimmed by 0 bases and J by 5 bases, leaving 11 bases between them. This CDR3 reads CASSVEPVVTGELFF. CDR3 bases: TGTGCCAGCAGCGTAGAACCAGTGGTTACCGGGGAGCTGTTTTTT. Looking up the rest from reference TRBV9 and TRBJ2-2 gives the full variable domain: DSGVTQTPKHLITATGQRVTLRCSPRSGDLSVYWYQQSLDQGLQFLIQYYNGEERAKGNILERFSAQQFPDLHSELNLSSLELGDSALYFCASSVEPVVTGELFFGEGSRLTVL.

The J gene is TRBJ1-2, the V gene TRBV25-1, with 11 bases matching TRBD1. This CDR3 has 15 amino acids. Germline CDR1 reads MGHDK; CDR2 reads SYGVNS. V dropped 1 base and J dropped 6; count of bases not matched to a gene: 4. CDR3 DNA: TGTGCCAGCAGTGAATCCCGGACAGGGGGCGATGGCTACACCTTC. Translated, it gives CASSESRTGGDGYTF.

CDR3 loop: CASSLSSPTSLETQYF. Here the CDR3 DNA reads TGTGCCAGCAGTTTATCGAGTCCGACTAGCTTGGAGACCCAGTACTTC. The V and J genes are TRBV27 and TRBJ2-5, with 7 bases fitting TRBD2. Looked up from germline, CDR1 is MNHEY and CDR2 is SMNVEV (reference sequence). This CDR3 region has 16 residues. After removal of 0 bases from V and 5 bases from J, the junction contained 9 bases not matched to a gene.

The chain couples TRBV30 to TRBJ2-2, with 12 bases identical to TRBD2. J was trimmed by 6 bases and V by 7 bases; bases with no gene match: 0. The CDR3 totals 12 residues. Germline V lookup: CDR1 GTSNPN, CDR2 SVGIG (reference sequence). CDR3 loop: CASSGGAGELFF. The CDR3 nucleotides are TGTGCCTCTAGCGGGGGGGCCGGGGAGCTGTTTTTT.

The genes are TRBV19 and TRBJ2-5, with 9 nucleotides matching TRBD2. The J segment lost 9 bases and the V segment lost 2 bases, leaving 10 bases of the junction unmatched. CDR3 length equals 15 residues. CDR1 and CDR2 from the germline V gene are LNHDA and SQIVND (reference sequence). This CDR3 reads CASSISSGSSSAQYF. In nucleotides, the CDR3 is TGTGCCAGTAGTATAAGTAGCGGGAGCTCTTCGGCCCAGTACTTC.

The chain uses TRBV19 and TRBJ1-6; D gene ambiguous. In germline, CDR1 is LNHDA, CDR2 SQIVND (reference sequence). The ends were cut back, 3 bases at V and 0 bases at J, with 9 bases in the middle. This CDR3 is 16 amino acids long. In DNA, the CDR3 is TGTGCCAGTAGTATCGAGCATTACTCCTATAATTCACCCCTCCACTTT. Translating gives CASSIEHYSYNSPLHF.

This clone was observed a single time. The chain is built from TRBV25-1 and TRBJ2-1, with TRBD2 matching 11 bases. Per germline, CDR1 MGHDK and CDR2 SYGVNS. With V trimmed by 6 bases and J by 9 bases, 13 bases remained unmatched. CDR3 length: 16 residues. The CDR3 loop is CASRRIAGGPSGEQFF. CDR3 sequence (DNA): TGTGCCAGCAGGAGGATAGCGGGGGGGCCCTCGGGTGAGCAGTTCTTC.

This clone was found a few times. The chain links TRBV5-5 to TRBJ2-1; 7 nucleotides agree with TRBD2. Trimming cost V 2 bases and J 0 bases; bases outside gene matches: 2. The CDR3 extends over 15 amino acids. Germline lookup yields CDR1 SGHKS and CDR2 YYEKEE (reference sequence). CDR3 bases: TGTGCCAGCAGCTTATCTAGCGGCTCCTACAATGAGCAGTTCTTC. Its translation is CASSLSSGSYNEQFF.

This sequence joins TRBV5-1 and TRBJ1-5, with 7 bases identical to TRBD1. Germline assignment: CDR1 SGHRS and CDR2 YFSETQ. V lost 2 bases to trimming and J lost 4 bases; unmatched junction nucleotides: 6. The length of the CDR3 is 15 residues. The CDR3 loop is CASSFAGQPNQPQHF. CDR3 DNA: TGCGCCAGCAGCTTTGCGGGACAGCCTAATCAGCCCCAGCATTTT.

The chain joins TRBV20-1 to TRBJ1-1; 8 bases fit TRBD1. The germline gives CDR1 DFQATT, CDR2 SNEGSKA (reference sequence). V lost 6 bases and J lost 7; bases outside the gene matches: 1. The CDR3 is made up of 10 amino acids. CDR3 protein: CSAGTGEAFF. The DNA for the CDR3 is TGCAGTGCGGGGACAGGTGAAGCTTTCTTT.

This clone was counted between two and nine times. V gene TRBV6-2 or TRBV6-3 combines with J gene TRBJ1-1, with D tentatively TRBD1 (6 bases). Per the germline V gene, CDR1 is MNHEY and CDR2 is SVGEGT. The CDR3 contains 15 residues. The V gene lost 5 bases and the J gene lost 5 bases, with 18 bases spanning the gap. The CDR3 DNA reads as TGTGCCAGCAGTACTTTTCCCACAGGGCGGACTGAAGCTTTCTTT. Amino acids: CASSTFPTGRTEAFF.